This TCR beta chain was sequenced during a study of blood T cells in healthy people across ages. Points from the study as a whole: Expanded clonotype changes were possibly confounded by unknown donor CMV status.

Alongside a J-beta primer mix, a sample-barcoded 5' primer served in a second PCR lasting about 7 to 11 cycles. Each cDNA was tagged by a template-switch adaptor containing 12 random nucleotides. At least 2.5 million CDR3-containing paired-end reads were obtained per sample. MiXCR was run by TCRdb on the 5' RACE reads, yielding one entry per CDR3 protein. The sample holds about 620,000 distinct CDR3 sequences, under 65% seen once. CDR1 and CDR2 from the germline V gene are SNHLY and FYNNEI. This CDR3 contains 13 residues. The V end was cut by 6 bases, the J end by 5 bases, with 13 bases between. Peripheral blood from each donor was collected in a volume of about 10 milliliters. Concerning this clonotype itself: Its antigen is undetermined.

The clonotype comes from an elderly woman in good health. The chain links TRBV2 to TRBJ2-5; tentative D call: TRBD2 (6 bases). Sequencing input: blood. DNA for the CDR3: TGTGCCAGCAGCCTCCGGGAGTTCGAGACCCAGTACTTC. It specifies CASSLREFETQYF.